These 27 T cell receptor beta chains share one sample of origin, sequenced in a study of shared clonotypes between healthy human individuals. Terminally differentiated effector memory CD45RA+ cells were left out of the naive CD8 fraction, which was CD45RO-negative and positively selected for CCR7. The assay was immunoSEQ multiplex PCR, and TCRdb's table has in-frame clones only and misses some. The table lists hundreds of thousands of clones, approximately 95% of them singletons. The sequencing input was naive CD8+ T cells sorted from blood. Receptor source: a woman aged 25-40 years in good health.

The V call is TRBV29-1, the J call TRBJ2-5, with 11 bases matching TRBD1. CDR1 and CDR2 (germline): SQVTM, ANQGSEA. This CDR3 contains 14 residues. Germline trimming cut 5 bases from V and 5 bases from J; bases unmatched to any gene: 7. CDR3 in DNA: TGCAGCGTTCCCGGGACAGGGGGATGGGAGACCCAGTACTTC. Translated: CSVPGTGGWETQYF. The entire variable domain, with the rest obtained from reference TRBV29-1 and TRBJ2-5, is as follows: SAVISQKPSRDICQRGTSLTIQCQVDSQVTMMFWYRQQPGQSLTLIATANQGSEATYESGFVIDKFPISRPNLTFSTLTVSNMSPEDSSIYLCSVPGTGGWETQYFGPGTRLLVL.

The V call is TRBV5-4, the J call TRBJ2-7; 11 nucleotides align to TRBD2. V gave up 4 bases and J gave up 3 bases; unmatched junction bases: 3. The germline CDR1 and CDR2 sequences are SGHNT and YYREEE (reference sequence). The CDR3 has 14 residues. The CDR3 nucleotides read TGTGCCAGCAGCATGACTAGCGGGAACTACGAGCAGTACTTC. It translates to CASSMTSGNYEQYF.

V gene TRBV15 combines with J gene TRBJ1-5, with 9 bases fitting TRBD1. Trimming took 5 bases from V and 4 from J; bases not matched to a gene: 9. CDR3 size: 16 residues. The V gene's germline CDR1 is LNHNV and CDR2 YYDKDF (reference sequence). CDR3 in amino acids: CATSLTGQGPNQPQHF. CDR3 in DNA: TGTGCCACCAGCCTGACGGGACAGGGTCCTAATCAGCCCCAGCATTTT.

About this clone itself: Other nucleotide sequences in the sample specify the same CDR3. This chain joins TRBV5-4 and TRBJ2-1, with 9 bases matching TRBD1. Germline assignment: CDR1 SGHNT and CDR2 YYREEE (reference sequence). CDR3 size: 16 residues. Unmatched junction bases numbered 5, after V lost 4 bases and J lost 0 bases. The CDR3 sequence: CASSPGTGSSYNEQFF. CDR3 DNA sequence: TGTGCCAGCAGCCCCGGGACAGGGAGCTCCTACAATGAGCAGTTCTTC.

CDR3 bases: TGTGCCAGCAGCTTTTCGATTGACAGGTTTGAGCAGTACTTC. It is translated as CASSFSIDRFEQYF. The V call is TRBV13, the J call TRBJ2-7; TRBD1 is a possible D gene (6 bases). Germline values: CDR1 PRHDT, CDR2 FYEKMQ (reference sequence). The CDR3 length is 14 residues. Trimming took 3 bases from V and 7 from J, leaving 16 bases between them.

This chain connects TRBV28 to TRBJ2-7, with 7 bases fitting TRBD1. This CDR3 has 16 amino acids. Germline-derived CDR1 and CDR2 are MDHEN and SYDVKM. The J segment lost 3 bases and the V segment lost 5 bases, leaving 13 bases of the junction unmatched. This CDR3 is CASSPPRQGRHYEQYF. CDR3 DNA: TGTGCCAGCAGTCCCCCTCGACAGGGACGGCACTACGAGCAGTACTTC.

The chain has TRBV5-1 and TRBJ2-7; D is undetermined. The CDR3 runs to 15 residues. Trimming shortened V by 3 bases and J by 3 bases, and 16 bases separated the two germline ends. Germline-derived CDR1 and CDR2 are SGHRS and YFSETQ. The CDR3 loop reads CASSYEGPSGYEQYF. CDR3 bases: TGCGCCAGCAGCTACGAAGGCCCCTCGGGCTACGAGCAGTACTTC.

The chain employs TRBV19 and TRBJ1-4; no reliable D call. Trimming shortened V by 4 bases and J by 1 base, and 7 bases separated the two germline ends. The CDR3 has 14 residues. CDR1 is LNHDA and CDR2 is SQIVND in the germline V gene (reference sequence). The CDR3 DNA follows: TGTGCCAGTAGTACCAGACAAACTAATGAAAAACTGTTTTTT. It encodes CASSTRQTNEKLFF. The complete variable domain, with remaining parts taken from reference TRBV19 and TRBJ1-4, reads DGGITQSPKYLFRKEGQNVTLSCEQNLNHDAMYWYRQDPGQGLRLIYYSQIVNDFQKGDIAEGYSVSREKKESFPLTVTSAQKNPTAFYLCASSTRQTNEKLFFGSGTQLSVL.

The CDR3 DNA is TGTGCCATCGGGTCAGGGAGGGGCTACGAGCAGTACTTC. Amino acids: CAIGSGRGYEQYF. The chain combines TRBV28 with TRBJ2-7, with 7 bases that match TRBD2. This CDR3 has 13 amino acids. V trimming: 10 bases; J trimming: 3 bases; junction bases outside the gene matches: 9. CDR1 and CDR2 from the germline V gene are MDHEN and SYDVKM.

This clone was seen once. This chain uses TRBV6-1 with TRBJ2-7; 7 bases fit TRBD1. The trim removed 8 bases at V and 5 bases at J, leaving 3 bases unmatched. The CDR3 is made up of 11 amino acids. Germline V gives CDR1 MNHNS, CDR2 SASEGT. CDR3 DNA: TGTGCCAGCTCTACAGGGGACGAGCAGTACTTC. Translation gives CASSTGDEQYF.

V usage is TRBV13 and J usage is TRBJ2-2; a weak D match, TRBD1 (5 bases). The V and J ends lost 1 base and 0 bases respectively, with 9 bases between them. The CDR3 contains 16 residues. Germline V lookup: CDR1 PRHDT, CDR2 FYEKMQ (reference sequence). The CDR3 DNA reads as TGTGCCAGCAGCTTAGCCTTAGGGGCGAACACCGGGGAGCTGTTTTTT. Amino acids: CASSLALGANTGELFF.

This sequence joins TRBV27 and TRBJ2-3; perhaps TRBD2 as D (6 bases). Trimming pared 0 bases from V and 1 base from J, leaving 11 bases between. CDR1 and CDR2 (germline): MNHEY, SMNVEV (reference sequence). The CDR3 extends over 16 amino acids. The chain's CDR3 is CASSLSGGYRTDTQYF. The CDR3, as DNA: TGTGCCAGCAGTTTATCGGGGGGATACCGCACAGATACGCAGTATTTT.

The chain is built from TRBV28 and TRBJ2-5; 8 bases map to TRBD2. CDR3 length: 15 residues. From germline, CDR1 is MDHEN and CDR2 SYDVKM. The junction had 7 bases not matched to a gene; V was cut back by 3 bases and J by 4 bases. Written as DNA, the CDR3 is TGTGCCAGCAGTTTGGCGGGAGGAGTTGGAGAGACCCAGTACTTC. Residues: CASSLAGGVGETQYF.

The CDR3 region is CASTHMNTGELFF. CDR3 nucleotide sequence: TGTGCCAGCACTCATATGAACACCGGGGAGCTGTTTTTT. The genes are TRBV6-6 and TRBJ2-2; D not certain. Germline loops: CDR1 MNHNY, CDR2 SVGAGI (reference sequence). The CDR3 is made up of 13 amino acids. V lost 7 bases, J lost 1 base, and 7 bases lay in between.

This chain connects TRBV10-3 to TRBJ2-6; D gene ambiguous. From germline, CDR1 is ENHRY and CDR2 SYGVKD. The CDR3 extends over 16 amino acids. V lost 6 bases to trimming and J lost 2 bases, with 14 bases between them. CDR3 protein: CAISDEKGPGANVLTF. In DNA form, the CDR3 reads TGTGCCATCAGCGACGAGAAGGGTCCTGGGGCCAACGTCCTGACTTTC.

The chain links TRBV7-9 to TRBJ2-2, with TRBD2 matching over 11 bases. Trimming took 5 bases from V and 1 from J; bases not matched to a gene: 3. The length of the CDR3 is 16 residues. Germline CDR1 is SEHNR and CDR2 is FQNEAQ (reference sequence). Here the CDR3 reads CASSPTSGGNTGELFF. CDR3 DNA sequence: TGTGCCAGCAGCCCCACTAGCGGGGGGAACACCGGGGAGCTGTTTTTT.

The chain combines TRBV6-6 with TRBJ2-3; 7 bases fit TRBD2. Trimming cost V 5 bases and J 2 bases; bases outside gene matches: 4. CDR3 size: 14 residues. Germline-derived CDR1 and CDR2 are MNHNY and SVGAGI (reference sequence). CDR3 sequence (DNA): TGTGCCAGCAGTGGGGCGGGGGTCACAGATACGCAGTATTTT. It translates to CASSGAGVTDTQYF.

The chain combines TRBV27 with TRBJ2-3, with D unresolved. Germline CDR1 reads MNHEY; CDR2 reads SMNVEV (reference sequence). The CDR3 consists of 17 residues. V lost 6 bases and J lost 2, with 21 bases in between. The CDR3 sequence is CASRGMASPNPTDTQYF. In DNA, the CDR3 is TGTGCCAGCAGGGGCATGGCCAGTCCCAATCCCACAGATACGCAGTATTTT.

This chain links TRBV28 with TRBJ2-7, with 9 nucleotides matching TRBD2. The CDR3 sequence is 15 residues long. The germline gives CDR1 MDHEN, CDR2 SYDVKM. V gave up 10 bases and J gave up 4 bases; unmatched junction bases: 14. This CDR3 reads CAKLSLAGPWYEQYF. CDR3 coding DNA: TGTGCCAAGCTTTCTCTAGCGGGACCCTGGTACGAGCAGTACTTC.

The chain links TRBV5-6 to TRBJ2-3; D remains unclear. CDR3 size: 14 residues. The ends were cut back, 1 base at V and 6 bases at J, with 12 bases in the middle. Germline V gene lookup returns CDR1 SGHDT and CDR2 YYEEEE. The CDR3 DNA reads as TGTGCCAGCAGCTTGTTCGGTACTGGGGATACGCAGTATTTT. Translated, it gives CASSLFGTGDTQYF.

This clone has only one observation. This chain joins TRBV7-6 and TRBJ2-7; 8 bases match TRBD2. This CDR3 is 15 amino acids long. V trimming: 4 bases; J trimming: 4 bases; junction bases outside the gene matches: 9. The germline gives CDR1 SGHVS, CDR2 FNYEAQ. The CDR3 loop reads CASSSRREVFYEQYF. For the CDR3, the DNA is TGTGCCAGCAGCTCCCGGCGGGAGGTGTTTTACGAGCAGTACTTC.

This chain joins TRBV13 and TRBJ2-7, with TRBD2 matching 7 bases. V lost 0 bases to trimming and J lost 3 bases; unmatched junction nucleotides: 8. This CDR3 has 16 residues. In germline, CDR1 is PRHDT, CDR2 FYEKMQ (reference sequence). The CDR3: CASSLGGEGPSYEQYF. For the CDR3, the DNA is TGTGCCAGCAGCTTAGGGGGGGAGGGTCCCAGCTACGAGCAGTACTTC.

The chain is built from TRBV11-3 and TRBJ2-7, with a possible D match to TRBD1 (6 bases). Trimming cost V 5 bases and J 0 bases, with 11 bases left between them. Germline lookup yields CDR1 SGHNT and CDR2 YENEEA. This CDR3 is built from 14 residues. The CDR3 coding sequence is TGTGCCAGCAGCCCCCGGGACAACTCCTACGAGCAGTACTTC. Translating gives CASSPRDNSYEQYF.

CDR3 in amino acids: CASSESGGKYF. CDR3 coding DNA: TGTGCCAGCAGTGAATCCGGGGGAAAGTACTTC. V is TRBV6-1 and J is TRBJ2-5; tentatively, D is TRBD2 (6 bases). CDR3 length: 11 residues. Trimming stripped 2 bases from V and 12 bases from J, with 10 bases between. Germline lookup yields CDR1 MNHNS and CDR2 SASEGT.

As concerns this clone: Other nucleotide sequences in the sample specify the same CDR3. This chain connects TRBV10-1 to TRBJ2-1, with TRBD2 identical over 8 bases. The CDR3 has 13 amino acids. From germline, CDR1 is WNHNN and CDR2 SYGVQD (reference sequence). The V and J ends lost 3 bases and 7 bases, in that order; junction bases with no gene match: 2. This CDR3 is CASSDPGGNEQFF. The CDR3 DNA follows: TGCGCCAGCAGTGATCCGGGGGGGAATGAGCAGTTCTTC.

The chain is built from TRBV27 and TRBJ2-7; 10 positions match TRBD1. The CDR3 has 14 amino acids. CDR1 and CDR2 from the germline V gene are MNHEY and SMNVEV (reference sequence). The V segment lost 3 bases and the J segment 2 bases; nucleotides outside the gene matches: 1. The CDR3 is CASSLDRGTYEQYF. The DNA of the CDR3 is TGTGCCAGCAGTTTGGACAGGGGGACCTACGAGCAGTACTTC.

The chain is built from TRBV7-8 and TRBJ2-2; D is undetermined. With 1 base removed from V and 4 bases from J, the gap between germline ends came to 10 bases. The CDR3 length is 15 residues. Germline values: CDR1 SGHVS, CDR2 FQNEAQ. The CDR3 spells CASSLGSRFTGELFF. CDR3 coding DNA: TGTGCCAGCAGCTTAGGGTCGCGGTTCACCGGGGAGCTGTTTTTT.